One and the same sample provided the 23 T cell receptor beta chains below, sequenced in a study of post-analysis software for immune sequencing data. Study outcomes and limitations: When patients were compared with controls, a handful of TRBV segments were more frequent, TRBV5-6, TRBV5-1 and TRBV20-1 among them.

The antigens for these receptors are not known. The library was made from cDNA and included unique molecular identifiers. TCRdb independently ran MiXCR on the PCR reads; one entry per CDR3 protein. The sample records hundreds of thousands of distinct CDR3 sequences, 44% being singletons. Input material: blood. The receptors were sampled from a girl aged 5-17 years with multiple sclerosis.

This clonotype was found a few times. The genes are TRBV29-1 and TRBJ2-6; D perhaps matches TRBD2 (6 bases). Germline V gene data show CDR1 as SQVTM and CDR2 as ANQGSEA. The CDR3 runs 15 residues. Deletions cut 4 bases from V and 2 bases from J, with 12 bases between. The CDR3 reads CSVGQGGAGANVLTF. DNA for the CDR3: TGCAGCGTTGGTCAGGGAGGAGCTGGGGCCAACGTCCTGACTTTC.

Only one count was recorded for this clonotype. In DNA form, the CDR3 reads TGTGCCAGCAGTGACTCTACAGGGCTCCTATATGGCTACACCTTC. Encoded protein: CASSDSTGLLYGYTF. The V call is TRBV6-4, the J call TRBJ1-2; weak D call: TRBD1 (6 bases). This CDR3 is built from 15 residues. V gave up 0 bases and J gave up 5 bases, with 13 bases separating them. Germline CDR1 MRHNA, CDR2 SNTAGT.

This clonotype occurred once. V gene TRBV9 combines with J gene TRBJ2-5, with 9 bases aligning to TRBD1. The J call may be in error: the DNA end matches TRBJ2-7 better. CDR3 length: 15 amino acids. Per the germline V gene, CDR1 is SGDLS and CDR2 is YYNGEE. In DNA, the CDR3 is TGTGCCAGCAGCGTGGCTCCGGACAGGGGCAACGAGCAGTACTTC. This codes for CASSVAPDRGNEQYF.

There are a few counts of this clonotype. The genes are TRBV27 and TRBJ1-6, with D tentatively TRBD1 (6 bases). The V gene's germline CDR1 is MNHEY and CDR2 SMNVEV (reference sequence). The CDR3 length is 14 residues. The V end was cut by 3 bases, the J end by 10 bases, with 13 bases between. CDR3 bases: TGTGCCAGCAGTTTTTGGCAGGGGAACTCACCCCTCCACTTT. Amino acid sequence: CASSFWQGNSPLHF.

In this sample, this clonotype turned up once. The genes are TRBV28 and TRBJ1-1, with a tentative D call TRBD1 (6 bases). Per the germline V gene, CDR1 is MDHEN and CDR2 is SYDVKM. There are 13 residues in the CDR3. Trimming took off 7 bases at V and 4 bases at J, with 13 bases between the two ends. This CDR3 reads CASTGGAFTEAFF. As DNA, the CDR3 is TGTGCCAGCACCGGGGGGGCGTTCACTGAAGCTTTCTTT.

This chain links TRBV6-6 with TRBJ2-4, with D possibly TRBD2 on 6 matching bases. V lost 8 bases to trimming and J lost 16 bases, with 15 bases between them. This CDR3 has 10 amino acids. Per germline, CDR1 MNHNY and CDR2 SVGAGI (reference sequence). The CDR3 spells CASGGGEVYF. The CDR3 DNA reads as TGTGCCAGCGGCGGAGGGGAGGTATACTTC.

This chain connects TRBV3-1 to TRBJ1-1, with TRBD1 as a possible D gene (5 bases). CDR1 is LGHDT and CDR2 is YNNKEL in the germline V gene (reference sequence). V dropped 7 bases and J dropped 6 bases, with 9 bases sitting between them. The CDR3 runs 11 residues. The CDR3 reads CASKRDSEAFF. In nucleotides, the CDR3 is TGTGCCAGCAAGAGGGACTCTGAAGCTTTCTTT. The full variable domain, in which reference TRBV3-1 and TRBJ1-1 provide the parts outside the CDR3, is DTAVSQTPKYLVTQMGNDKSIKCEQNLGHDTMYWYKQDSKKFLKIMFSYNNKELIINETVPNRFSPKSPDKAHLNLHINSLELGDSAVYFCASKRDSEAFFGQGTRLTVV.

This chain links TRBV7-9 with TRBJ2-5, with 11 bases aligning to TRBD1. Germline CDR1 and CDR2: SEHNR and FQNEAQ (reference sequence). The V segment lost 5 bases and the J segment 4 bases; nucleotides outside the gene matches: 6. This CDR3 has 15 amino acids. CDR3 protein: CASSPRTGGVETQYF. The CDR3 DNA reads as TGTGCCAGCAGCCCACGGACAGGGGGCGTAGAGACCCAGTACTTC.

This clonotype was seen once. The chain carries TRBV29-1 and TRBJ2-3, with D unclear. V lost 8 bases to trimming and J lost 7 bases, with 13 bases between them. From germline, CDR1 is SQVTM and CDR2 ANQGSEA. CDR3 length equals 11 residues. The CDR3: CSPLGPNTQYF. As DNA, the CDR3 is TGCAGCCCTCTCGGGCCCAATACGCAGTATTTT.

The rearrangement uses TRBV6-5 and TRBJ1-2; TRBD1 might be the D (5 bases). CDR1 MNHEY and CDR2 SVGAGI come from the germline V gene. V shed 3 bases and J shed 8 bases, with 19 bases lying between them. The CDR3 totals 15 residues. The CDR3 DNA is TGTGCCAGCAGTTATAACGTTTTGGGACGGGAGGGCTACACCTTC. Amino acids: CASSYNVLGREGYTF.

The chain uses TRBV12-3 or TRBV12-4 and TRBJ2-1; tentative D call: TRBD2 (7 bases). This CDR3 spans 14 amino acids. Trimming took 3 bases from V and 10 from J, leaving 16 bases between them. The CDR3 here is CASSLGGGTYEQFF. The CDR3 region has the DNA TGTGCCAGCAGTTTGGGAGGGGGTACCTACGAGCAGTTCTTC.

The chain joins TRBV2 to TRBJ2-1, with 7 bases that match TRBD2. The CDR3 is 14 residues long. Trimming cost V 8 bases and J 9 bases; bases outside gene matches: 13. Germline CDR1 SNHLY, CDR2 FYNNEI. The CDR3 loop is CASCSGTKSCEQFF. Written as DNA, the CDR3 is TGTGCCAGCTGCTCCGGGACTAAATCATGTGAGCAGTTCTTC.

This clonotype was found a few times. V gene TRBV11-2 combines with J gene TRBJ2-1; TRBD2 matches at 10 bases. With 2 bases clipped from V and 3 bases from J, the junction kept 7 bases outside the gene matches. CDR1 and CDR2 (germline): SGHAT, FQNNGV. The CDR3 covers 17 residues. CDR3 in DNA: TGTGCCAGCAGCTTAAGACCCCTAGCGGGGGACTACAATGAGCAGTTCTTC. Translated: CASSLRPLAGDYNEQFF. Full variable domain (missing parts from reference TRBV11-2 and TRBJ2-1): EAGVAQSPRYKIIEKRQSVAFWCNPISGHATLYWYQQILGQGPKLLIQFQNNGVVDDSQLPKDRFSAERLKGVDSTLKIQPAKLEDSAVYLCASSLRPLAGDYNEQFFGPGTRLTVL.

The CDR3 bases are TGTGCCACCAGTGCCCTTGCGGGGGAAAAACTGTTTTTT. It codes for CATSALAGEKLFF. The V gene is TRBV24-1, the J gene TRBJ1-4; the D is unclear. The V gene's germline CDR1 is KGHDR and CDR2 SFDVKD. The CDR3 consists of 13 residues. Deletions cut 5 bases from V and 8 bases from J, with 11 bases between.

The rearrangement joins TRBV12-3 or TRBV12-4 to TRBJ1-2; D not resolved. V was clipped by 1 base and J by 8 bases, with 11 bases between them. The CDR3 sequence is 13 residues long. The CDR3 nucleotides are TGTGCCAGCAGTTTAGGCCACTATGTAGGCTACACCTTC. Protein: CASSLGHYVGYTF.

This clonotype has a handful of counts. The chain couples TRBV6-4 to TRBJ2-1, with 11 bases matching TRBD2. The CDR3 has 15 residues. The V and J ends lost 5 bases and 4 bases, in that order; junction bases with no gene match: 4. The germline V gene has CDR1 MRHNA and CDR2 SNTAGT. The CDR3 DNA reads as TGTGCCAGCAGTTATCTAGCGGGGGGATACAATGAGCAGTTCTTC. Translating gives CASSYLAGGYNEQFF.

The table lists this clonotype with a few counts. V gene TRBV7-6 combines with J gene TRBJ2-7; 9 nucleotides line up with TRBD1. Germline loops: CDR1 SGHVS, CDR2 FNYEAQ. Germline trimming cut 5 bases from V and 7 bases from J; bases unmatched to any gene: 9. This CDR3 region has 14 residues. CDR3 in amino acids: CASSTGQGRREQYF. In nucleotides, the CDR3 is TGTGCCAGCAGCACCGGACAGGGGAGGAGGGAGCAGTACTTC.

The CDR3 here is CASSPRTGGEAFF. The DNA for the CDR3 is TGTGCCAGCAGTCCGCGGACCGGGGGGGAAGCTTTCTTT. The rearrangement joins TRBV12-3 or TRBV12-4 to TRBJ1-1, with a tentative D call TRBD1 (5 bases). Deletions cut 5 bases from V and 8 bases from J, with 15 bases between. The CDR3 runs 13 residues.

Comment on this clonotype: One end of the junction varies from germline; a read error may be responsible. The V call is TRBV7-7, the J call TRBJ2-1; 7 bases agree with TRBD2. The CDR3 has 17 residues. Germline CDR1 and CDR2: SSHAT and FNYEAQ (reference sequence). The CDR3 protein is CASSLVGGLSSYNEQFF. In nucleotides, the CDR3 is TGTGCTAGCAGCTTAGTGGGGGGGTTGAGCTCCTACAATGAGCAGTTCTTC.

This sequence joins TRBV5-1 and TRBJ2-5; D might be TRBD1 (6 bases). The CDR3 contains 15 residues. CDR1 and CDR2 from the germline V gene are SGHRS and YFSETQ. The V end was cut by 3 bases, the J end by 3 bases, with 15 bases between. CDR3 in DNA: TGCGCCAGCAGCTGGCGGACAGCGCCTGAAGAGACCCAGTACTTC. Translating it yields CASSWRTAPEETQYF.

This clonotype was seen more than once but under ten times. This chain joins TRBV6-5 and TRBJ2-3; 10 positions agree with TRBD2. This CDR3 is built from 16 residues. V shed 7 bases, J shed 1 base, and the junction held 8 bases outside the gene matches. Germline values: CDR1 MNHEY, CDR2 SVGAGI. The CDR3 sequence is CASNPAGTSGTDTQYF. As DNA, the CDR3 is TGTGCCAGCAATCCCGCCGGGACTAGCGGCACAGATACGCAGTATTTT.

In its sample, this clonotype was seen a few times. This chain joins TRBV7-3 and TRBJ2-5; D is undetermined. Trimming stripped 4 bases from V and 2 bases from J, with 8 bases between. CDR1 is SGHTA and CDR2 is FQGTGA in the germline V gene. This CDR3 has 13 residues. Here the CDR3 reads CASSSAAQETQYF. The DNA of the CDR3 is TGTGCCAGCAGCTCCGCTGCGCAAGAGACCCAGTACTTC.

The chain combines TRBV27 with TRBJ2-1; D is perhaps TRBD2 (7 bases). The V and J ends lost 3 bases and 8 bases respectively, with 14 bases between them. The CDR3 extends over 14 amino acids. Germline CDR1 and CDR2: MNHEY and SMNVEV (reference sequence). The CDR3 here is CASSLGRGVDEQFF. The CDR3 DNA is TGTGCCAGCAGTTTGGGGAGGGGGGTCGATGAGCAGTTCTTC.